Detailed here is one T cell receptor (beta chain). The target antigen is unknown. The data were taken from a study of shared clonotypes between healthy human individuals. Study-level points and caveats: The diversity represented, both genetic and in exposure history, was limited by few donors. Clonotypes that were shared across a few donors made up roughly 5.2% of naive CD4 clonotypes.

Authors' data handling: Junction-only immunoSEQ data arrived without quality scores, meaning filtering differed. Assay used: immunoSEQ multiplex PCR; TCRdb lists only in-frame clones, some missing. That table is the source of V, J and clone size, and D and trimming were worked out from the DNA. The table records around 560,000 clones, about 95% of them present only once. As defined, naive CD8 cells were CD45RO-negative and positively selected for CCR7, with terminally differentiated effector memory CD45RA+ cells excluded. The CDR3 sequence is 12 residues long. The germline V gene has CDR1 SEHNR and CDR2 FQNEAQ (reference sequence). With 6 bases removed from V and 8 bases from J, the gap between germline ends came to 11 bases.

Sample: naive CD8+ T cells sorted from blood. The TCR comes from a woman between 25 and 40 years old in good health. This sequence joins TRBV7-9 and TRBJ2-1, with a weak D call TRBD2 (6 bases). The CDR3 coding sequence is TGTGCCAGCAGTCTAGCGCGGCATGAGCAGTTCTTC. It translates to CASSLARHEQFF.